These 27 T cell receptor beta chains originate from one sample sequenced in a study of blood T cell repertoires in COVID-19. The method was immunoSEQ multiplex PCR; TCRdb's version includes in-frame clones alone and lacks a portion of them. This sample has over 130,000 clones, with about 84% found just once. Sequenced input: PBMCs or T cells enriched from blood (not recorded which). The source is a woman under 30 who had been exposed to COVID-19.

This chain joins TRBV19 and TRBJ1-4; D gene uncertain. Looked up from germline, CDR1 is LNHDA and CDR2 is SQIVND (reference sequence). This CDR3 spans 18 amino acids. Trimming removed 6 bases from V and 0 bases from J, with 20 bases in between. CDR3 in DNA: TGTGCCAGTAGGGAAAATCCCATCGGGGTTGCAACTAATGAAAAACTGTTTTTT. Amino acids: CASRENPIGVATNEKLFF.

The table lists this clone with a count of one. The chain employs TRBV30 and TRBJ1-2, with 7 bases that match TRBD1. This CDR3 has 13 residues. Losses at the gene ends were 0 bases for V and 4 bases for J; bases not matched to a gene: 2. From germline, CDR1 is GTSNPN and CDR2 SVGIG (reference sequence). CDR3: CAWSVRQGYGYTF. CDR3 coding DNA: TGTGCCTGGAGTGTACGACAGGGCTATGGCTACACCTTC.

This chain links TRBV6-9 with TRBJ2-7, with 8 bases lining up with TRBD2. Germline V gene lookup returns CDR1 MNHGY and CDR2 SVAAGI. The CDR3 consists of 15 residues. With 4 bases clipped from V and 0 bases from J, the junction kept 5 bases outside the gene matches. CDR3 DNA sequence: TGTGCCAGCAGTTCTAGCGGGTCGAGCTCCTACGAGCAGTACTTC. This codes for CASSSSGSSSYEQYF.

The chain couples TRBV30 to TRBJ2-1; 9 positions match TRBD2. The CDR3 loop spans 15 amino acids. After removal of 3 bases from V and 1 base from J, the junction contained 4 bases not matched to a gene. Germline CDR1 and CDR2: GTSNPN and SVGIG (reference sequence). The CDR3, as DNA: TGTGCCTGGAGCTTAGCGGGGGCTTCCTACAATGAGCAGTTCTTC. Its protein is CAWSLAGASYNEQFF.

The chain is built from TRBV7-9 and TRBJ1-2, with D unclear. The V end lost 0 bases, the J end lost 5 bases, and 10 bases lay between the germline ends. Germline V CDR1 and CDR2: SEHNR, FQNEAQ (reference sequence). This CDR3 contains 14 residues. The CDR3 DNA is TGTGCCAGCAGCTTAGCTCGGGGAGCGTATGGCTACACCTTC. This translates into CASSLARGAYGYTF.

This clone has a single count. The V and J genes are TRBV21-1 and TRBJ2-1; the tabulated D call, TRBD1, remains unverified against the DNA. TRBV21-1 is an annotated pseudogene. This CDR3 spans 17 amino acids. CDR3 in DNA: TGTGCCAGCAGCAAAGGTCCGGGACAGGGGGCGGGTAATGAGCAGTTCTTC. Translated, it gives CASSKGPGQGAGNEQFF.

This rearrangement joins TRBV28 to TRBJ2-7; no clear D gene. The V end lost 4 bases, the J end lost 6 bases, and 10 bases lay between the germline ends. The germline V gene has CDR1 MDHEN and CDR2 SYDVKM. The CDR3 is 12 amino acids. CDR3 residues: CASSSVGREQYF. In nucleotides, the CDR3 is TGTGCCAGCAGTTCTGTGGGCCGCGAGCAGTACTTC.

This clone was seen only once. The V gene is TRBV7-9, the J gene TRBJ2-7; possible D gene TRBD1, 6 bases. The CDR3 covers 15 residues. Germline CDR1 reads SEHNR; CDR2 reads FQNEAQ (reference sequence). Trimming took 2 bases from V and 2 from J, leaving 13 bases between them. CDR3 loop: CASSLRQGRTYEQYF. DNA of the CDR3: TGTGCCAGCAGCTTACGGCAGGGGCGGACCTACGAGCAGTACTTC.

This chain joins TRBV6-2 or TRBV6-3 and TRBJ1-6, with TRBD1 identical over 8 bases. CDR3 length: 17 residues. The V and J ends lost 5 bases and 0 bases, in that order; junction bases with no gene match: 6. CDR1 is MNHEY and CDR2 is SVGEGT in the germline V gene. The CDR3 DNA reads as TGTGCCAGCAGTCCAGGGGGCTCGAGCTCCTATAATTCACCCCTCCACTTT. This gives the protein CASSPGGSSSYNSPLHF.

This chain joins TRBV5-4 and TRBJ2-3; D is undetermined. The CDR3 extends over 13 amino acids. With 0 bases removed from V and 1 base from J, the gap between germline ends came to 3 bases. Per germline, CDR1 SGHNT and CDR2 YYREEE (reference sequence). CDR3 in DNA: TGTGCCAGCAGCTTGGCCGGCACAGATACGCAGTATTTT. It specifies CASSLAGTDTQYF.

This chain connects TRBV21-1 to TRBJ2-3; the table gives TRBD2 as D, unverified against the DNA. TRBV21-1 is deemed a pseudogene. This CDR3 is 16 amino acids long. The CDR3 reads CASSLRISGSTDTQYF. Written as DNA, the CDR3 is TGTGCCAGCAGCCTAAGGATTAGCGGGAGCACAGATACGCAGTATTTT.

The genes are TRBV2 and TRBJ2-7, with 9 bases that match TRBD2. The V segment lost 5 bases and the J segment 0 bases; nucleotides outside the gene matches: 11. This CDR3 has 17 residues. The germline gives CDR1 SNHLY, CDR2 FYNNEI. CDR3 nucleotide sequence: TGTGCCAGCAGTTTCGTACTAGCGGGCCTCTCCTCCTACGAGCAGTACTTC. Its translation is CASSFVLAGLSSYEQYF.

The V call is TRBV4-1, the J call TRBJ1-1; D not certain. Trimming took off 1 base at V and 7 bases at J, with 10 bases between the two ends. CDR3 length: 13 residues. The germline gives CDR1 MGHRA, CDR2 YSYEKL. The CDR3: CASSQGYAFEAFF. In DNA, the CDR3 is TGCGCCAGCAGCCAAGGTTACGCGTTTGAAGCTTTCTTT.

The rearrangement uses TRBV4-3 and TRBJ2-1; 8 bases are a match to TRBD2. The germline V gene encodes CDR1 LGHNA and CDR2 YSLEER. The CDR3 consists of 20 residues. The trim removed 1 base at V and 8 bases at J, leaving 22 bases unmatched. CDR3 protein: CASSQGFGWLGAGVPYEQFF. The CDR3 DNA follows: TGCGCCAGCAGCCAAGGATTCGGCTGGTTGGGAGCGGGAGTTCCCTATGAGCAGTTCTTC.

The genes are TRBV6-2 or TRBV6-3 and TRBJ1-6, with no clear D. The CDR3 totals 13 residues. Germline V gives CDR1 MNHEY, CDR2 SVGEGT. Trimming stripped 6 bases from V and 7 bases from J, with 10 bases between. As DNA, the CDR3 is TGTGCCAGCAGCCACCGAGGAAATTCACCCCTCCACTTT. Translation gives CASSHRGNSPLHF.

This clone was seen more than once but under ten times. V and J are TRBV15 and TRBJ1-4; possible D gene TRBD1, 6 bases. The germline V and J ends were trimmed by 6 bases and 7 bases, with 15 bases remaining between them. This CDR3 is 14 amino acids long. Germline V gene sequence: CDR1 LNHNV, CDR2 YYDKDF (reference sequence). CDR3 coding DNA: TGTGCCACCAGAACAGGGAGCCAAGGTGAAAAACTGTTTTTT. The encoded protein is CATRTGSQGEKLFF.

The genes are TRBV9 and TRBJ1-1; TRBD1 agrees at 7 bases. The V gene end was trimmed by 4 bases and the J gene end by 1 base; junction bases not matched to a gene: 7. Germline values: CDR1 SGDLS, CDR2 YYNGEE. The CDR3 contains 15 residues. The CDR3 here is CASSPTTGPNTEAFF. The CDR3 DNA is TGTGCCAGCAGCCCGACGACAGGGCCGAACACTGAAGCTTTCTTT.

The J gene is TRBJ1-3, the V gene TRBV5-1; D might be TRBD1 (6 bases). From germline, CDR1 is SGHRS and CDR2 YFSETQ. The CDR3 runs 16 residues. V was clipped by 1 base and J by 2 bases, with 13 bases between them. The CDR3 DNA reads TGCGCCAGCAGCTTGCTAGGGCAGGGGACTGGAAACACCATATATTTT. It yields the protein CASSLLGQGTGNTIYF. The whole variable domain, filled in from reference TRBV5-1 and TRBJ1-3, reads KAGVTQTPRYLIKTRGQQVTLSCSPISGHRSVSWYQQTPGQGLQFLFEYFSETQRNKGNFPGRFSGRQFSNSRSEMNVSTLELGDSALYLCASSLLGQGTGNTIYFGEGSWLTVV.

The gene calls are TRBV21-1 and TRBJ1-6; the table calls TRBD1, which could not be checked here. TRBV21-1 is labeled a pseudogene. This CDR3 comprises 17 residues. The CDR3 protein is CASSLTGQSSKNSPLHF. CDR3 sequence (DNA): TGTGCCAGCAGCCTAACGGGACAGTCTAGCAAAAATTCACCCCTCCACTTT.

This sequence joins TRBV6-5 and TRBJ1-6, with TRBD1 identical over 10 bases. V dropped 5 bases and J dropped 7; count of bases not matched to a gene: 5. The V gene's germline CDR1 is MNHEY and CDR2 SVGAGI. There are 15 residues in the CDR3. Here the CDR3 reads CASSPPGQGNSPLHF. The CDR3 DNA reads TGTGCCAGCAGTCCTCCGGGACAGGGGAATTCACCCCTCCACTTT.

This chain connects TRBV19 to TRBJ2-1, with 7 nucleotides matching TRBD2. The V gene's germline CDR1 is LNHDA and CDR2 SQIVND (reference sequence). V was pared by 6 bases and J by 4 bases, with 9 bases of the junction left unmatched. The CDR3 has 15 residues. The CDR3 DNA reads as TGTGCCAGTAGGACATCTAGCGGCCAATACAATGAGCAGTTCTTC. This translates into CASRTSSGQYNEQFF.

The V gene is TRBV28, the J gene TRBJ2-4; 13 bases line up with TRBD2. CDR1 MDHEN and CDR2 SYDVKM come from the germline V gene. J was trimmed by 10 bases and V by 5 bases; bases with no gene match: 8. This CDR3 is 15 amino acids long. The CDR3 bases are TGTGCCAGCAGTCCCTGGACTAGCGGGAGAGGAATTCAGTACTTC. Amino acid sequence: CASSPWTSGRGIQYF.

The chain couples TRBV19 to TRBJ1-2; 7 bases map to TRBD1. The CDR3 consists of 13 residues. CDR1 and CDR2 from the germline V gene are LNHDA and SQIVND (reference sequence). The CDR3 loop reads CTGGGTANYGYTF. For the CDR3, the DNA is TGTACCGGAGGGGGGACAGCTAACTATGGCTACACCTTC. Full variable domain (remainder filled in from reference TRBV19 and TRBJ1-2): DGGITQSPKYLFRKEGQNVTLSCEQNLNHDAMYWYRQDPGQGLRLIYYSQIVNDFQKGDIAEGYSVSREKKESFPLTVTSAQKNPTAFYLCTGGGTANYGYTFGSGTRLTVV.

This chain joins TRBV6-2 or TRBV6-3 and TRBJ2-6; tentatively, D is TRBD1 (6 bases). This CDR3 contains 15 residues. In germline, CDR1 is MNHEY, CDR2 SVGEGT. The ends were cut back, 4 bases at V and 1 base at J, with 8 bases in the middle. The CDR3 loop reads CASSSGQSGANVLTF. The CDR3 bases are TGTGCCAGCAGTTCCGGACAGTCTGGGGCCAACGTCCTGACTTTC.

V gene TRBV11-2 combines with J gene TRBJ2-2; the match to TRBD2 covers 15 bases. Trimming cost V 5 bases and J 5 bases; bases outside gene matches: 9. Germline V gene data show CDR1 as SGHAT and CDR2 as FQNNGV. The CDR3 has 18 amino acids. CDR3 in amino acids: CASSRTSGRALWTGELFF. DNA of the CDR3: TGTGCCAGCAGCCGGACTAGCGGGAGGGCCCTCTGGACCGGGGAGCTGTTTTTT.

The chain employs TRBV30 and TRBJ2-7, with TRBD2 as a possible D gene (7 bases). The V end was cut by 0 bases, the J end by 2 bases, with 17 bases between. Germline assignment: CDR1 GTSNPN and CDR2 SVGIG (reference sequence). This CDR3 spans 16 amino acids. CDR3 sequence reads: CAWSVRTGRAPYEQYF. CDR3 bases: TGTGCCTGGAGTGTACGTACAGGGAGGGCACCCTACGAGCAGTACTTC.

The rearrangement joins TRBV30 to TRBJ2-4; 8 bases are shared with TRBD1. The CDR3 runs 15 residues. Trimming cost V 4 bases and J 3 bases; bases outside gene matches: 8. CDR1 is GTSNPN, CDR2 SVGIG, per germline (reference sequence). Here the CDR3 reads CAWTDRTGSKNIQYF. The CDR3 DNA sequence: TGTGCCTGGACCGACCGGACAGGGAGCAAAAACATTCAGTACTTC. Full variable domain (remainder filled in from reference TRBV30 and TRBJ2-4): SQTIHQWPATLVQPVGSPLSLECTVEGTSNPNLYWYRQAAGRGLQLLFYSVGIGQISSEVPQNLSASRPQDRQFILSSKKLLLSDSGFYLCAWTDRTGSKNIQYFGAGTRLSVL.